These 18 T cell receptor beta chains were all obtained from the same sample, sequenced in a study of identical twins. MiXCR was run by TCRdb on the 5' RACE reads, yielding one entry per CDR3 protein. The data hold more than 400,000 distinct CDR3 sequences, with around 15% observed a single time. In addition, the sample was reused for a study of yellow fever vaccine responses in identical twins.

The sequenced material came from CD4+ T cells sorted from blood. All receptors derive from a young woman in good health.

The table lists this clonotype with many counts. This chain links TRBV7-2 with TRBJ2-1; D may be TRBD2 (6 bases). The CDR3 extends over 15 amino acids. CDR1 and CDR2 (germline): SGHTA, FQGNSA. The ends were cut back, 0 bases at V and 1 base at J, with 7 bases in the middle. Written as DNA, the CDR3 is TGTGCCAGCAGCTTAGCGGCGGGATCCTACAATGAGCAGTTCTTC. This gives the protein CASSLAAGSYNEQFF.

This clonotype was counted ten times or more. For the CDR3, the DNA is TGTGCCAGCAGCCTAGCGACAGACAATGAGCAGTTCTTC. Its protein product is CASSLATDNEQFF. V is TRBV21-1 and J is TRBJ2-1. TRBV21-1 is given as a pseudogene. This CDR3 has 13 amino acids.

The chain recombines TRBV29-1 with TRBJ2-5; TRBD1 might be the D (5 bases). The germline V gene encodes CDR1 SQVTM and CDR2 ANQGSEA. The CDR3 runs to 16 residues. Trimming took off 3 bases at V and 1 base at J, with 18 bases between the two ends. The CDR3 loop reads CSVDRQGMGIQETQYF. CDR3 DNA sequence: TGCAGCGTTGATCGGCAGGGAATGGGGATCCAAGAGACCCAGTACTTC. Drawing the rest from reference TRBV29-1 and TRBJ2-5, the complete variable domain is SAVISQKPSRDICQRGTSLTIQCQVDSQVTMMFWYRQQPGQSLTLIATANQGSEATYESGFVIDKFPISRPNLTFSTLTVSNMSPEDSSIYLCSVDRQGMGIQETQYFGPGTRLLVL.

The chain has TRBV12-3 or TRBV12-4 and TRBJ2-4, with D hard to call. The CDR3 length is 14 residues. Between the trimmed V and J ends, which lost 8 bases and 1 base, there was a span of 12 bases. CDR3 sequence: CASVEEGAKNIQYF. The DNA for the CDR3 is TGTGCCAGCGTAGAGGAAGGGGCCAAAAACATTCAGTACTTC.

This clonotype was counted a few times. The V call is TRBV20-1, the J call TRBJ2-3; D is possibly TRBD2 (7 bases). The CDR3 is 15 amino acids. Germline CDR1 reads DFQATT; CDR2 reads SNEGSKA (reference sequence). V lost 6 bases and J lost 0, with 16 bases in between. CDR3 in amino acids: CSASLGGASTDTQYF. As DNA, the CDR3 is TGCAGTGCCTCCTTGGGGGGGGCTAGCACAGATACGCAGTATTTT.

In its sample, this clonotype was seen a few times. The gene calls are TRBV4-1 and TRBJ2-4; 7 nucleotides line up with TRBD2. Looked up from germline, CDR1 is MGHRA and CDR2 is YSYEKL. The CDR3 length is 15 residues. J lost 2 bases, V lost 3 bases, and 4 bases had no gene match. The CDR3 region has the DNA TGCGCCAGCAGCCAGCGGGAGCTATCCAAAAACATTCAGTACTTC. This translates into CASSQRELSKNIQYF.

The chain is built from TRBV4-1 and TRBJ1-1; D remains ambiguous. The CDR3 is 13 amino acids. V dropped 1 base and J dropped 9 bases, with 12 bases sitting between them. CDR1 is MGHRA and CDR2 is YSYEKL in the germline V gene. The DNA of the CDR3 is TGCGCCAGCAGCCAAGGCGCGGGCGAGAAAGCTTTCTTT. Translated, it gives CASSQGAGEKAFF.

This clonotype came up many times. This chain uses TRBV12-3 or TRBV12-4 with TRBJ2-5, with TRBD1 matching over 9 bases. J was trimmed by 5 bases and V by 7 bases; bases with no gene match: 8. The CDR3 has 14 residues. The DNA for the CDR3 is TGTGCCAGCACCAAGACAGGGGGGTCGGAGACCCAGTACTTC. Amino acid sequence: CASTKTGGSETQYF.

This clonotype appeared many times. This chain links TRBV5-1 with TRBJ2-5, with 8 bases identical to TRBD1. V dropped 0 bases and J dropped 2; count of bases not matched to a gene: 9. CDR3 length equals 17 residues. In germline, CDR1 is SGHRS, CDR2 YFSETQ. The CDR3 here is CASSLAVTGGPQETQYF. The CDR3 bases are TGCGCCAGCAGCTTGGCAGTCACAGGGGGTCCTCAAGAGACCCAGTACTTC.

V and J are TRBV20-1 and TRBJ2-3; 8 bases are shared with TRBD2. The CDR3 length is 16 residues. V lost 0 bases to trimming and J lost 2 bases; unmatched junction nucleotides: 7. Germline-derived CDR1 and CDR2 are DFQATT and SNEGSKA (reference sequence). This CDR3 reads CSARDPAGDTTDTQYF. The DNA for the CDR3 is TGCAGTGCTAGAGATCCAGCGGGAGACACCACAGATACGCAGTATTTT.

The table lists this clonotype with a few counts. V usage is TRBV15 and J usage is TRBJ1-5; D is possibly TRBD1 (6 bases). V lost 2 bases, J lost 7 bases, and 12 bases lay in between. The CDR3 totals 14 residues. Germline CDR1 reads LNHNV; CDR2 reads YYDKDF (reference sequence). CDR3 in amino acids: CATSRSQGRQPQHF. CDR3 sequence (DNA): TGTGCCACCAGCAGATCGCAGGGGCGGCAGCCCCAGCATTTT.

In this sample, this clonotype turned up a few times. The DNA for the CDR3 is TGTGCCAGCACAGGGGGGCGACCCCCCGGGGAGCTGTTTTTT. This sequence encodes CASTGGRPPGELFF. This chain joins TRBV28 and TRBJ2-2, with D possibly being TRBD1 (7 bases). V lost 7 bases and J 6 bases, leaving 15 bases between the germline ends. The germline V gene encodes CDR1 MDHEN and CDR2 SYDVKM. The CDR3 totals 14 residues.

The chain links TRBV20-1 to TRBJ2-2, with 10 bases that match TRBD2. The V gene's germline CDR1 is DFQATT and CDR2 SNEGSKA (reference sequence). Germline trimming cut 0 bases from V and 4 bases from J; bases unmatched to any gene: 11. This CDR3 has 18 residues. CDR3 coding DNA: TGCAGTGCTAGAGATTGGCGAGCGGGGGGGCCCGGCACCGGGGAGCTGTTTTTT. This codes for CSARDWRAGGPGTGELFF.

This clonotype was counted a few times. The rearrangement uses TRBV4-1 and TRBJ2-1; 13 positions match TRBD2. CDR1 and CDR2 from the germline V gene are MGHRA and YSYEKL. V trimming: 3 bases; J trimming: 2 bases; junction bases outside the gene matches: 4. The CDR3 is made up of 17 amino acids. Written as DNA, the CDR3 is TGCGCCAGCAGCCATTCCGGGACTAGCGGGGCCTACAATGAGCAGTTCTTC. Amino acids: CASSHSGTSGAYNEQFF.

V usage is TRBV13 and J usage is TRBJ2-1; D may be TRBD1 (6 bases). This CDR3 is 17 amino acids long. Per germline, CDR1 PRHDT and CDR2 FYEKMQ (reference sequence). V lost 5 bases and J lost 0, with 17 bases in between. The CDR3 region is CASSLRGQLSSYNEQFF. The CDR3 DNA sequence: TGTGCCAGCAGCCTAAGAGGACAGCTGAGCTCCTACAATGAGCAGTTCTTC.

This clonotype appeared a single time. This chain joins TRBV27 and TRBJ2-5; no reliable D call. Germline CDR1 MNHEY, CDR2 SMNVEV (reference sequence). This CDR3 has 11 amino acids. With 10 bases removed from V and 10 bases from J, the gap between germline ends came to 16 bases. Written as DNA, the CDR3 is TGTGCCACCGGTCGAAGAGAGGTCCAGTACTTC. This gives the protein CATGRREVQYF.

This clonotype was observed many times. The chain links TRBV12-3 or TRBV12-4 to TRBJ2-3; 9 bases map to TRBD2. This CDR3 comprises 14 residues. J was trimmed by 4 bases and V by 6 bases; bases with no gene match: 5. DNA for the CDR3: TGTGCCAGCAGCCTTAGCGGGAGTTCAGATACGCAGTATTTT. Its protein product is CASSLSGSSDTQYF.

The chain is built from TRBV28 and TRBJ2-3; 12 bases are a match to TRBD2. CDR1 is MDHEN and CDR2 is SYDVKM in the germline V gene. The CDR3 has 17 residues. V gave up 6 bases and J gave up 5 bases; unmatched junction bases: 12. The CDR3 protein is CASSRTDGLAGRDTQYF. CDR3 nucleotides: TGTGCCAGCAGCCGTACCGACGGACTAGCGGGGAGAGATACGCAGTATTTT.